Listed below are T cell receptor beta chains from one sample, sequenced in a study of blood T cells in healthy people across ages. In TCRdb, the 5' RACE reads were re-called with MiXCR into one record per CDR3 protein. Of around 940,000 distinct CDR3 sequences in the sample, roughly half were seen once. Sequences were obtained from blood. These receptors originate from an older woman in good health. The CDR3 runs from the conserved cysteine through the conserved F or W. Each record gives: D gene, clone size, V gene, J gene, CDR3 protein, CDR3 DNA. A D gene is named only where the DNA matches it firmly. Rows give clone size only sometimes, using once, few, many, or a class for an expanded clone.

.	few	TRBV20-1	TRBJ2-3	CSAEPGRTDTQYF	TGCAGTGCTGAGCCCGGGCGGACAGATACGCAGTATTTT
.	few	TRBV7-9	TRBJ2-7	CASSLVQGLHEQYF	TGTGCCAGCAGCTTAGTACAGGGTCTCCACGAGCAGTACTTC
.	many	TRBV20-1	TRBJ2-5	CSASWGGGSQETQYF	TGCAGTGCTAGTTGGGGTGGGGGCAGCCAAGAGACCCAGTACTTC
.	.	TRBV28	TRBJ2-1	CASSYQRTNQFF	TGTGCCAGCAGTTACCAGCGGACCAATCAGTTCTTC
TRBD2	.	TRBV11-2	TRBJ2-7	CASSPTLAGRYEQYF	TGTGCCAGCAGCCCCACACTAGCGGGCCGCTACGAGCAGTACTTC
.	many	TRBV14	TRBJ2-5	CASSPGRQTQYF	TGTGCCAGCAGCCCAGGGAGACAGACCCAGTACTTC
.	.	TRBV10-3	TRBJ2-3	CASNPGIGTDTQYF	TGTGCCTCGAATCCGGGGATTGGCACAGATACGCAGTATTTT
.	few	TRBV20-1	TRBJ1-2	CSARGEGVGYGYTF	TGCAGTGCTAGAGGAGAGGGCGTTGGCTATGGCTACACCTTC
.	few	TRBV20-1	TRBJ2-1	CSASPGGQPYNEQFF	TGCAGTGCTTCCCCCGGGGGACAGCCTTACAATGAGCAGTTCTTC
.	.	TRBV7-9	TRBJ2-3	CASSPPGLALPRTDTQYF	TGTGCCAGCAGCCCCCCCGGCTTGGCCCTTCCTCGCACAGATACGCAGTATTTT
TRBD2	many	TRBV28	TRBJ2-7	CASSYAGGQGEQYF	TGTGCCAGCAGTTACGCGGGGGGGCAGGGCGAGCAGTACTTC
TRBD2	.	TRBV20-1	TRBJ2-1	CSAPLAGVPEQFF	TGCAGTGCTCCACTAGCGGGAGTCCCTGAGCAGTTCTTC
TRBD2	few	TRBV6-1	TRBJ2-4	CASDREGGLGIQYF	TGTGCCAGCGACCGGGAGGGAGGGTTGGGCATTCAGTACTTC
.	.	TRBV6-5	TRBJ2-3	CASSYSSPTSESTDTQYF	TGTGCCAGCAGTTACTCCTCCCCGACTAGTGAGAGCACAGATACGCAGTATTTT
TRBD1	.	TRBV5-1	TRBJ1-2	CASSLKTGTGYGYTF	TGCGCCAGCAGCCTTAAGACAGGGACAGGTTATGGCTACACCTTC
TRBD2	once	TRBV12-3/TRBV12-4	TRBJ2-3	CASALSLAGVSADTQYF	TGTGCCAGCGCGTTATCTCTAGCGGGAGTAAGCGCAGATACGCAGTATTTT
TRBD1	few	TRBV4-1	TRBJ1-4	CASSQREGQGNEKLFF	TGCGCCAGCAGCCAACGCGAGGGACAGGGTAATGAAAAACTGTTTTTT
.	few	TRBV6-6	TRBJ2-1	CASSAGTFYNEQFF	TGTGCCAGCAGTGCCGGGACTTTCTACAATGAGCAGTTCTTC
.	few	TRBV12-3/TRBV12-4	TRBJ2-7	CASSPGENEQYF	TGTGCCAGCAGTCCCGGGGAGAACGAGCAGTACTTC
TRBD1	.	TRBV20-1	TRBJ2-7	CSARDLYGDREYEQYF	TGCAGTGCTAGAGATCTTTATGGGGACAGGGAATACGAGCAGTACTTC
TRBD1	.	TRBV28	TRBJ2-5	CATQTGQGTSETQYF	TGTGCCACCCAAACCGGACAGGGGACTTCAGAGACCCAGTACTTC
TRBD1	.	TRBV20-1	TRBJ1-2	CSAVDPGTGVNYGYTF	TGCAGTGCTGTGGACCCCGGGACAGGGGTTAACTATGGCTACACCTTC
.	few	TRBV29-1	TRBJ2-1	CSALDNINEQFF	TGCAGCGCCTTAGACAATATCAATGAGCAGTTCTTC
.	.	TRBV21-1	TRBJ1-2	CASSNAPRGNYGYTF	TGTGCCAGCAGCAACGCCCCGAGGGGCAACTATGGCTACACCTTC
.	once	TRBV11-1	TRBJ2-3	CASSLVEDLKNVFPPEVAVF	TGTGCCAGCAGCTTAGTAGAGGACCTGAAAAACGTGTTCCCACCCGAGGTCGCTGTGTTT
.	.	TRBV7-8	TRBJ2-5	CASSPETGIQETQYF	TGTGCCAGCAGCCCGGAGACCGGGATACAGGAGACCCAGTACTTC
.	.	TRBV6-2/TRBV6-3	TRBJ2-7	CASSPKVGGRTYEQYF	TGTGCCAGCAGCCCCAAGGTAGGGGGACGTACCTACGAGCAGTACTTC
.	.	TRBV6-2/TRBV6-3	TRBJ1-2	CASSLNGRGYTF	TGTGCCAGCAGTTTGAACGGTCGTGGCTACACCTTC
TRBD1	.	TRBV18	TRBJ2-1	CASSPTDRGTYNEQFF	TGTGCCAGCTCACCGACCGACAGGGGCACCTACAATGAGCAGTTCTTC
.	few	TRBV11-2	TRBJ2-7	CASSYEAGEFYEQYF	TGTGCCAGCAGCTACGAGGCAGGGGAGTTCTACGAGCAGTACTTC
.	.	TRBV4-2	TRBJ2-5	CASSQDWAAQETQYF	TGTGCCAGCAGCCAAGATTGGGCAGCTCAAGAGACCCAGTACTTC
TRBD2	few	TRBV2	TRBJ2-1	CASRAGTNNEQFF	TGTGCCAGCAGAGCCGGGACTAACAATGAGCAGTTCTTC
.	.	TRBV12-3/TRBV12-4	TRBJ2-5	CASSPPGRPIEETQYF	TGTGCCAGCAGTCCTCCGGGACGCCCGATTGAGGAGACCCAGTACTTC
TRBD2	few	TRBV6-2/TRBV6-3	TRBJ2-3	CASSWGLAGRPDTQYF	TGTGCCAGCAGTTGGGGACTAGCGGGGCGCCCAGATACGCAGTATTTT
TRBD1	.	TRBV6-5	TRBJ1-4	CASRDRGEKLFF	TGTGCCAGCCGGGACAGGGGAGAAAAACTGTTTTTT
TRBD1	few	TRBV20-1	TRBJ2-7	CSARSTGILSYEQYF	TGCAGTGCTAGATCGACAGGGATCCTTTCCTACGAGCAGTACTTC
.	.	TRBV4-1	TRBJ2-3	CASSYNRDWTDTQYF	TGCGCCAGCAGCTATAACAGGGACTGGACAGATACGCAGTATTTT
TRBD1	few	TRBV4-2	TRBJ1-4	CASSLPSQGVEKLFF	TGTGCCAGCAGCCTCCCCAGCCAGGGGGTTGAAAAACTGTTTTTT
.	once	TRBV4-3	TRBJ1-6	CASSQDSGYESPLHF	TGCGCCAGCAGCCAAGATAGCGGGTATGAGTCACCCCTCCACTTT
TRBD1	.	TRBV28	TRBJ2-7	CASSRWTGAYEQYF	TGTGCCAGCAGTCGTTGGACAGGGGCCTACGAGCAGTACTTC
TRBD1	.	TRBV20-1	TRBJ1-2	CSAPPGQGAFGYTF	TGCAGTGCGCCACCGGGACAGGGGGCTTTTGGCTACACCTTC
.	.	TRBV11-2	TRBJ2-1	CASSLVLGSGDDEQFF	TGTGCCAGCAGCTTAGTTTTAGGGAGCGGTGATGACGAGCAGTTCTTC
.	.	TRBV12-3/TRBV12-4	TRBJ1-5	CASNTQGRDQPQHF	TGTGCCAGCAATACACAGGGTCGGGATCAGCCCCAGCATTTT
TRBD1	.	TRBV5-7	TRBJ2-7	CAGTGDPYEQYF	TGTGCCGGGACAGGGGACCCCTACGAGCAGTACTTC